This T cell receptor (beta chain) comes out of a study of siplizumab effects on memory and regulatory T cells. Study-wide findings and caveats: Naive T cells were seen as more diverse than memory cells and as major alloresponse contributors. Siplizumab, the agent tested, significantly reduced alloreactive sequences traceable to unstimulated CD4+ memory cells.

Measured with immunoSEQ multiplex PCR; TCRdb has only the in-frame clones, and not every one. The table shows tens of thousands of clones, with 89% occurring only once. V gave up 5 bases and J gave up 0 bases, with 8 bases separating them. The germline V gene has CDR1 LNHDA and CDR2 SQIVND (reference sequence). This CDR3 is 14 amino acids long. A few counts support this clone. Its cognate antigen is unknown. This TCR was sampled from a human donor in good health. Sequences were obtained from naive CD4+ T cells sorted from blood. The V call is TRBV19, the J call TRBJ1-5; D call uncertain. Here the CDR3 reads CASSPASSNQPQHF. The CDR3 nucleotides read TGTGCCAGTAGTCCCGCGTCTAGCAATCAGCCCCAGCATTTT.